These 27 T cell receptor beta chains share one sample of origin, sequenced in a study of T cell repertoires and Cas9 in healthy adults. The assay was immunoSEQ multiplex PCR, and TCRdb's table has in-frame clones only and misses some. Among almost 15,000 clones listed, 75% to 90% were seen once. The material sequenced was Tregs (CD4+, CD25+, CD127-, CD137-, CD154-) from PBMCs; culture status not recorded. These receptors were obtained from a human donor in good health.

The gene calls are TRBV6-8 and TRBJ1-1, with D perhaps TRBD1 (6 bases). Germline assignment: CDR1 MNHGY and CDR2 SAAAGT. CDR3 length equals 11 residues. The V end lost 7 bases, the J end lost 7 bases, and 10 bases lay between the germline ends. The CDR3 loop is CASKRTDEAFF. In DNA form, the CDR3 reads TGTGCCAGCAAAAGGACAGATGAAGCTTTCTTT.

This CDR3 reads CASRTGGLEKLFF. CDR3 bases: TGTGCCAGCAGGACAGGGGGCCTAGAAAAACTGTTTTTT. The chain is built from TRBV6-1 and TRBJ1-4; 10 bases match TRBD1. J lost 8 bases, V lost 6 bases, and 3 bases had no gene match. This CDR3 has 13 residues. Germline V CDR1 and CDR2: MNHNS, SASEGT.

The chain employs TRBV15 and TRBJ1-5, with D unclear. The CDR3 is made up of 14 amino acids. Germline V CDR1 and CDR2: LNHNV, YYDKDF (reference sequence). V lost 5 bases and J lost 6, with 14 bases in between. CDR3 DNA: TGTGCCACCAGCCGTCGAGGAGAGGGTCAGCCCCAGCATTTT. Amino acid sequence: CATSRRGEGQPQHF.

The chain has TRBV18 and TRBJ2-7; tentative D call: TRBD2 (5 bases). The CDR3 spans 15 residues. V dropped 3 bases and J dropped 1 base, with 13 bases sitting between them. The V gene's germline CDR1 is KGHSH and CDR2 LQKENI. This CDR3 is CASSPNPDSSYEQYF. The CDR3 bases are TGTGCCAGCTCACCGAACCCGGACTCATCCTACGAGCAGTACTTC. The full variable domain, with the rest looked up from reference TRBV18 and TRBJ2-7, is NAGVMQNPRHLVRRRGQEARLRCSPMKGHSHVYWYRQLPEEGLKFMVYLQKENIIDESGMPKERFSAEFPKEGPSILRIQQVVRGDSAAYFCASSPNPDSSYEQYFGPGTRLTVT.

This chain joins TRBV18 and TRBJ2-7; a possible D gene is TRBD1 (6 bases). V lost 4 bases, J lost 2 bases, and 18 bases lay in between. Germline CDR1 reads KGHSH; CDR2 reads LQKENI. The CDR3 covers 16 residues. CDR3 nucleotide sequence: TGTGCCAGCTCACACGACTGGACAGTGACAACCTACGAGCAGTACTTC. It codes for CASSHDWTVTTYEQYF.

The genes are TRBV13 and TRBJ1-6; TRBD1 matches at 10 bases. The CDR3 runs 14 residues. CDR1 PRHDT and CDR2 FYEKMQ come from the germline V gene (reference sequence). Trimming removed 4 bases from V and 7 bases from J; junction bases left unmatched: 1. The CDR3 region has the DNA TGTGCCAGCAGCTCGGACAGGGGGAATTCACCCCTCCACTTT. Translated: CASSSDRGNSPLHF.

V is TRBV20-1 and J is TRBJ2-7; the D is unclear. The CDR3 is 11 residues long. Germline assignment: CDR1 DFQATT and CDR2 SNEGSKA (reference sequence). V lost 3 bases and J lost 9, with 12 bases in between. The CDR3, as DNA: TGCAGTGCTAGGGCGCCATCTGGGCAGTACTTC. This translates into CSARAPSGQYF.

The chain combines TRBV5-1 with TRBJ2-5; TRBD1 might be the D (5 bases). This CDR3 is 13 amino acids long. CDR1 and CDR2 from the germline V gene are SGHRS and YFSETQ. V was trimmed by 4 bases and J by 2 bases, leaving 9 bases between them. CDR3 DNA: TGCGCCAGCAGCGGACACCTACAAGAGACCCAGTACTTC. Protein: CASSGHLQETQYF.

This clone was observed a few times. The genes are TRBV25-1 and TRBJ2-5; 7 bases match TRBD1. This CDR3 is built from 14 residues. CDR1 MGHDK and CDR2 SYGVNS come from the germline V gene. V dropped 1 base and J dropped 4; count of bases not matched to a gene: 3. This CDR3 is CASSELGTAETQYF. In DNA, the CDR3 is TGTGCCAGCAGTGAATTAGGGACAGCAGAGACCCAGTACTTC.

The chain is built from TRBV19 and TRBJ2-7; a possible D gene is TRBD1 (5 bases). Germline V gene data show CDR1 as LNHDA and CDR2 as SQIVND (reference sequence). The V gene lost 3 bases and the J gene lost 0 bases, with 9 bases spanning the gap. The CDR3 runs 14 residues. Here the CDR3 DNA reads TGTGCCAGTAGTATCCAGGGTAGCTCCTACGAGCAGTACTTC. Translated, it gives CASSIQGSSYEQYF.

CDR3 in amino acids: CASSQDKGKNTGELFF. In DNA form, the CDR3 reads TGTGCCAGCAGCCAAGATAAGGGGAAGAACACCGGGGAGCTGTTTTTT. The chain links TRBV14 to TRBJ2-2; TRBD1 is a possible D gene (5 bases). Germline V CDR1 and CDR2: SGHDN, FVKESK. CDR3 length: 16 residues. The V end lost 0 bases, the J end lost 1 base, and 9 bases lay between the germline ends.

The chain recombines TRBV28 with TRBJ2-7; 10 bases map to TRBD1. This CDR3 comprises 14 residues. The germline V gene has CDR1 MDHEN and CDR2 SYDVKM. The V and J ends lost 7 bases and 0 bases, in that order; junction bases with no gene match: 3. The CDR3 reads CASIRTGGSYEQYF. The CDR3 region has the DNA TGTGCCAGCATCAGGACAGGGGGCTCCTACGAGCAGTACTTC.

This chain links TRBV19 with TRBJ1-2; 8 positions match TRBD1. Germline CDR1 and CDR2: LNHDA and SQIVND (reference sequence). This CDR3 is 19 amino acids long. V was pared by 1 base and J by 3 bases, with 16 bases of the junction left unmatched. CDR3 residues: CASSIVQGTGFLLDYGYTF. The CDR3, as DNA: TGTGCCAGTAGTATAGTCCAAGGGACAGGTTTTCTCCTGGACTATGGCTACACCTTC.

This chain connects TRBV5-1 to TRBJ2-3, with D unresolved. Per the germline V gene, CDR1 is SGHRS and CDR2 is YFSETQ. This CDR3 spans 16 amino acids. V shed 0 bases and J shed 1 base, with 12 bases lying between them. The CDR3 reads CASSLEPRSGTDTQYF. CDR3 bases: TGCGCCAGCAGCTTGGAACCGCGTTCGGGCACAGATACGCAGTATTTT.

The chain is built from TRBV6-1 and TRBJ2-5; 9 bases are shared with TRBD1. Judging by the DNA end, TRBJ2-7 fits better; the J call may be wrong. In germline, CDR1 is MNHNS, CDR2 SASEGT. This CDR3 is 14 amino acids long. The CDR3 reads CASSRWGQGHEQYF. The CDR3 DNA follows: TGTGCCAGCAGTCGATGGGGACAGGGCCACGAGCAGTACTTC.

The chain recombines TRBV29-1 with TRBJ1-1; D gene ambiguous. Germline V lookup: CDR1 SQVTM, CDR2 ANQGSEA. The CDR3 contains 12 residues. Trimming removed 6 bases at V and 0 bases at J, with 8 bases between. CDR3 amino acids: CSVANLNTEAFF. The CDR3 DNA sequence: TGCAGCGTCGCTAACTTGAACACTGAAGCTTTCTTT.

This clone was counted between two and nine times. The chain employs TRBV11-2 and TRBJ2-2; TRBD2 is a possible D gene (5 bases). The V gene's germline CDR1 is SGHAT and CDR2 FQNNGV. The CDR3 extends over 12 amino acids. Deletions cut 2 bases from V and 8 bases from J, with 6 bases between. In DNA form, the CDR3 reads TGTGCCAGCAGCTTAACGGGGGGGGAGCTGTTTTTT. Its translation: CASSLTGGELFF.

V usage is TRBV7-3 and J usage is TRBJ2-5; possibly TRBD2 for D (6 bases). CDR1 is SGHTA, CDR2 FQGTGA, per germline. V was shortened by 3 bases and J by 1 base, with 9 bases between the two germline ends. The CDR3 loop spans 14 amino acids. CDR3 sequence reads: CASSLGGPQETQYF. CDR3 coding DNA: TGTGCCAGCAGCTTGGGGGGACCCCAAGAGACCCAGTACTTC.

On this clone itself: The sample holds other DNA sequences that translate to the same CDR3. The chain joins TRBV6-4 to TRBJ2-1, with 8 bases that match TRBD2. Germline loops: CDR1 MRHNA, CDR2 SNTAGT. Trimming removed 9 bases from V and 7 bases from J; junction bases left unmatched: 11. This CDR3 has 14 residues. Here the CDR3 DNA reads TGTGCCAGTTCCCGGGGGGGCCTAGGAAATGAGCAGTTCTTC. It translates to CASSRGGLGNEQFF.

This clone was detected once. CDR3 loop: CAISESPGQGGAFF. In DNA, the CDR3 is TGTGCCATCAGTGAAAGTCCGGGACAGGGGGGAGCTTTCTTT. This chain uses TRBV10-3 with TRBJ1-1; TRBD1 matches at 11 bases. This CDR3 spans 14 amino acids. V shed 3 bases, J shed 10 bases, and the junction held 7 bases outside the gene matches. CDR1 and CDR2 (germline): ENHRY, SYGVKD.

The chain couples TRBV6-1 to TRBJ2-5, with 9 positions matching TRBD2. The CDR3 loop spans 16 amino acids. The junction had 7 bases not matched to a gene; V was cut back by 4 bases and J by 1 base. Germline CDR1 MNHNS, CDR2 SASEGT. The CDR3 is CASSAAGGGAQETQYF. The DNA of the CDR3 is TGTGCCAGCAGTGCCGCGGGCGGGGGGGCCCAAGAGACCCAGTACTTC.

This clone was counted once. V is TRBV7-9 and J is TRBJ2-1, with D possibly being TRBD2 (5 bases). The germline CDR1 and CDR2 sequences are SEHNR and FQNEAQ (reference sequence). The CDR3 contains 15 residues. V lost 5 bases and J 8 bases, leaving 19 bases between the germline ends. The CDR3 bases are TGTGCCAGCAGCGACCGGAGAGGGAAGGACGATGAGCAGTTCTTC. Its translation is CASSDRRGKDDEQFF.

In DNA, the CDR3 is TGTGCCAGCAGTTTGGCTGGGGCCAACGTCCTGACTTTC. This sequence encodes CASSLAGANVLTF. This rearrangement joins TRBV28 to TRBJ2-6; the D is unclear. Germline CDR1 reads MDHEN; CDR2 reads SYDVKM. V lost 3 bases, J lost 2 bases, and 2 bases lay in between. The CDR3 has 13 amino acids.

The rearrangement joins TRBV5-4 to TRBJ2-5, with 8 bases that match TRBD2. The CDR3 sequence is 15 residues long. V dropped 0 bases and J dropped 0; count of bases not matched to a gene: 1. Germline CDR1 SGHNT, CDR2 YYREEE (reference sequence). The DNA of the CDR3 is TGTGCCAGCAGCTTGGACGGGAGGGACCAAGAGACCCAGTACTTC. Its protein product is CASSLDGRDQETQYF.

The rearrangement links TRBV2 to TRBJ2-5; tentative D call: TRBD1 (6 bases). This CDR3 has 15 amino acids. Trimming shortened V by 2 bases and J by 5 bases, and 15 bases separated the two germline ends. The germline gives CDR1 SNHLY, CDR2 FYNNEI. The CDR3 sequence is CASSERVRGKETQYF. The CDR3 region has the DNA TGTGCCAGCAGTGAACGGGTCAGGGGAAAGGAGACCCAGTACTTC.

J is TRBJ1-1 and V is TRBV7-2, with TRBD1 matching 8 bases. The CDR3 covers 14 residues. Trimming removed 5 bases from V and 7 bases from J; junction bases left unmatched: 9. Germline values: CDR1 SGHTA, CDR2 FQGNSA. The DNA of the CDR3 is TGTGCCAGCAGCCGCAGGGGGCGCGTCGGTGAAGCTTTCTTT. It encodes CASSRRGRVGEAFF. The variable domain in full, completed from reference TRBV7-2 and TRBJ1-1, reads GAGVSQSPSNKVTEKGKDVELRCDPISGHTALYWYRQSLGQGLEFLIYFQGNSAPDKSGLPSDRFSAERTGGSVSTLTIQRTQQEDSAVYLCASSRRGRVGEAFFGQGTRLTVV.

This chain connects TRBV6-1 to TRBJ2-7; D is unresolved. This CDR3 comprises 11 residues. V dropped 6 bases and J dropped 1 base, with 4 bases sitting between them. Germline loops: CDR1 MNHNS, CDR2 SASEGT. CDR3 in DNA: TGTGCCAGCAGCGAGTCCTACGAGCAGTACTTC. Translation: CASSESYEQYF.